A single sample gave rise to the 31 T cell receptor beta chains below, sequenced in a study of shared clonotypes between healthy human individuals (dated by TCRdb to the early 2020s). Libraries were made using the immunoSEQ multiplex PCR assay. As stored in TCRdb, this immuneACCESS dataset retains in-frame rearrangements with V and J assigned. A fraction of the clones does not appear; measured against another copy, unresolved V genes explain less than half of the discrepancy, and the remainder lacks a known reason. Here the sample has 100,000 or so clones; around 65% occur a single time. The top ten hold roughly a quarter of the sample. Sequencing was done on a sample of memory CD8+ T cells sorted from blood. Taken with the paper, the label for cell subset or site translates to: CD45RO+ cells pooled with CCR7-negative TemRA cells. These receptors were collected from a woman aged 25 to 39 in good health.

This clone was picked up many times. The chain joins TRBV6-4 to TRBJ2-1; 11 bases fit TRBD1. The V segment lost 5 bases and the J segment 6 bases; nucleotides outside the gene matches: 3. The V gene's germline CDR1 is MRHNA and CDR2 SNTAGT. The CDR3 length is 14 residues. CDR3: CASSTGTGGNEQFF. The CDR3 DNA is TGTGCCAGCAGTACCGGGACAGGGGGCAATGAGCAGTTCTTC.

This clone is a singleton in its sample. This sequence joins TRBV28 and TRBJ2-2, with D perhaps TRBD1 (6 bases). The CDR3 sequence is 14 residues long. Germline assignment: CDR1 MDHEN and CDR2 SYDVKM. V lost 6 bases and J lost 2, with 10 bases in between. The CDR3 region is CASSPGHNTGELFF. The CDR3 bases are TGTGCCAGCAGCCCGGGACACAACACCGGGGAGCTGTTTTTT.

J is TRBJ2-2 and V is TRBV2; D may correspond to TRBD1 or TRBD2 (5 bases each). CDR1 is SNHLY, CDR2 FYNNEI, per germline. The CDR3 extends over 17 amino acids. V was cut by 8 bases and J by 2 bases, with 21 bases left in between. The CDR3 sequence is CASGTPRTDENTGELFF. CDR3 nucleotide sequence: TGTGCCAGCGGGACGCCAAGGACTGACGAAAACACCGGGGAGCTGTTTTTT.

J is TRBJ2-7 and V is TRBV6-6, with D perhaps given as TRBD1 or TRBD2 (9 bases each). CDR3 length: 15 residues. In germline, CDR1 is MNHNY, CDR2 SVGAGI (reference sequence). V lost 8 bases, J lost 4 bases, and 21 bases lay in between. CDR3 in amino acids: CASGQGTSISYEQYF. CDR3 coding DNA: TGTGCCAGCGGACAGGGGACTAGCATCAGTTACGAGCAGTACTTC.

A single count supports this clone. V is TRBV15 and J is TRBJ1-4; 7 nucleotides line up with TRBD1. The germline CDR1 and CDR2 sequences are LNHNV and YYDKDF (reference sequence). The J segment lost 4 bases and the V segment lost 1 base, leaving 18 bases of the junction unmatched. There are 20 residues in the CDR3. The CDR3 DNA reads TGTGCCACCAGCAGAGGGGTAATAACGGGACAGAGGGGGGTTAATGAAAAACTGTTTTTT. Its translation is CATSRGVITGQRGVNEKLFF.

The chain carries TRBV7-9 and TRBJ2-5; 7 bases are a match to TRBD1. With 5 bases clipped from V and 4 bases from J, the junction kept 4 bases outside the gene matches. Germline V gene data show CDR1 as SEHNR and CDR2 as FQNEAQ (reference sequence). The CDR3 totals 13 residues. The CDR3 sequence: CASSQDRVETQYF. CDR3 nucleotide sequence: TGTGCCAGCAGCCAAGACAGGGTAGAGACCCAGTACTTC.

This clone was picked up many times. V gene TRBV9 combines with J gene TRBJ2-7; 8 bases are a match to TRBD2. V shed 4 bases and J 2 bases; nucleotides not matched to a gene: 8. Per germline, CDR1 SGDLS and CDR2 YYNGEE. This CDR3 is 15 amino acids long. The CDR3 region is CASSPGGVGTYEQYF. Here the CDR3 DNA reads TGTGCCAGCAGCCCCGGGGGGGTCGGAACCTACGAGCAGTACTTC.

Only a few counts were recorded for this clone. The genes are TRBV18 and TRBJ2-7; 8 bases are shared with TRBD2. V dropped 8 bases and J dropped 3; count of bases not matched to a gene: 12. The CDR3 totals 15 residues. CDR1 KGHSH and CDR2 LQKENI come from the germline V gene. The CDR3 sequence: CASGLMASGYYEQYF. CDR3 coding DNA: TGTGCCAGCGGCCTGATGGCTAGCGGGTACTACGAGCAGTACTTC.

This rearrangement joins TRBV21-1 to TRBJ2-7. TRBV21-1 is classified as a pseudogene. The CDR3 totals 14 residues. The CDR3 DNA sequence: TGTGCCAGCAGCACCCGGGACCCCTTAGAGGAGCAGTACTTC. Translated: CASSTRDPLEEQYF.

This clone is a singleton in its sample. This chain uses TRBV7-9 with TRBJ2-7, with D possibly TRBD1 on 6 matching bases. V lost 5 bases to trimming and J lost 2 bases, with 13 bases between them. CDR3 length: 14 residues. CDR1 is SEHNR, CDR2 FQNEAQ, per germline (reference sequence). The CDR3 DNA reads as TGTGCCAGCAGCCCAGCCCAGGGGACCTACGAGCAGTACTTC. Translation gives CASSPAQGTYEQYF. Based on the CDR3 plus reference TRBV7-9 and TRBJ2-7, the full variable domain is DTGVSQNPRHKITKRGQNVTFRCDPISEHNRLYWYRQTLGQGPEFLTYFQNEAQLEKSRLLSDRFSAERPKGSFSTLEIQRTEQGDSAMYLCASSPAQGTYEQYFGPGTRLTVT.

CDR3 sequence (DNA): TGTGCCAGCAGCTTAGTTTCAAACGGGGAGCTGTTTTTT. Residues: CASSLVSNGELFF. This sequence joins TRBV11-2 and TRBJ2-2; D is unclear. The V and J ends lost 1 base and 7 bases respectively, with 7 bases between them. This CDR3 comprises 13 residues. In germline, CDR1 is SGHAT, CDR2 FQNNGV.

This clone occurred many times. The chain carries TRBV5-4 and TRBJ1-1; D possibly corresponds to TRBD1 (6 bases). The germline V gene has CDR1 SGHNT and CDR2 YYREEE (reference sequence). There are 16 residues in the CDR3. Trimming pared 1 base from V and 6 bases from J, leaving 19 bases between. The CDR3 DNA is TGTGCCAGCAGCTTGAGCGGGCGGCAGGGGAGGGCTGAAGCTTTCTTT. Protein product: CASSLSGRQGRAEAFF. The whole variable domain, filled in from reference TRBV5-4 and TRBJ1-1, reads ETGVTQSPTHLIKTRGQQVTLRCSSQSGHNTVSWYQQALGQGPQFIFQYYREEENGRGNFPPRFSGLQFPNYSSELNVNALELDDSALYLCASSLSGRQGRAEAFFGQGTRLTVV.

The V and J genes are TRBV6-6 and TRBJ1-2, with TRBD1 matching over 9 bases. V shed 5 bases, J shed 5 bases, and the junction held 9 bases outside the gene matches. The CDR3 is made up of 15 amino acids. The V gene's germline CDR1 is MNHNY and CDR2 SVGAGI (reference sequence). The CDR3 region has the DNA TGTGCCAGCAGTCCGTACCGGACAGGGGAGTATGGCTACACCTTC. Its translation: CASSPYRTGEYGYTF.

This chain joins TRBV11-2 and TRBJ2-1; tentatively, D is TRBD2 (5 bases). Germline CDR1 is SGHAT and CDR2 is FQNNGV. The CDR3 is 16 residues long. V shed 5 bases and J shed 0 bases, with 14 bases lying between them. CDR3 in amino acids: CASSPGVVSSYNEQFF. The CDR3 region has the DNA TGTGCCAGCAGCCCCGGGGTAGTCTCCTCCTACAATGAGCAGTTCTTC.

The chain couples TRBV2 to TRBJ2-2; D call uncertain. Trimming took off 3 bases at V and 0 bases at J, with 5 bases between the two ends. Per the germline V gene, CDR1 is SNHLY and CDR2 is FYNNEI. This CDR3 has 14 amino acids. CDR3 in DNA: TGTGCCAGCAGTGAGGGAACGAACACCGGGGAGCTGTTTTTT. It codes for CASSEGTNTGELFF.

This chain connects TRBV25-1 to TRBJ2-7, with 7 bases lining up with TRBD1. The CDR3 spans 16 residues. Germline CDR1 is MGHDK and CDR2 is SYGVNS. The J segment lost 1 base and the V segment lost 2 bases, leaving 8 bases of the junction unmatched. The CDR3 loop reads CASSEPRDSSSYEQYF. As DNA, the CDR3 is TGTGCCAGCAGTGAACCCCGGGACAGCAGTTCCTACGAGCAGTACTTC.

The genes are TRBV6-1 and TRBJ2-7; 10 bases agree with TRBD2. The CDR3 runs 15 residues. The J segment lost 1 base and the V segment lost 4 bases, leaving 4 bases of the junction unmatched. The germline CDR1 and CDR2 sequences are MNHNS and SASEGT. The CDR3 DNA is TGTGCCAGCAGTGGGTTAGCGGGGGGTTCCTACGAGCAGTACTTC. Translation: CASSGLAGGSYEQYF.

This clone has more than one count but fewer than ten. This rearrangement joins TRBV7-9 to TRBJ1-2; D remains ambiguous. The V end was cut by 1 base, the J end by 4 bases, with 13 bases between. Germline lookup yields CDR1 SEHNR and CDR2 FQNEAQ (reference sequence). The length of the CDR3 is 15 residues. The CDR3, as DNA: TGTGCCAGCAGCTTAGGGTCTGGGGATCTCTATGGCTACACCTTC. Protein: CASSLGSGDLYGYTF.

The V and J genes are TRBV28 and TRBJ2-4; no reliable D call. The germline gives CDR1 MDHEN, CDR2 SYDVKM. Trimming shortened V by 3 bases and J by 2 bases, and 14 bases separated the two germline ends. CDR3 length equals 16 residues. The chain's CDR3 is CASSFLELRTKNIQYF. In DNA, the CDR3 is TGTGCCAGCAGTTTCCTGGAATTACGAACCAAAAACATTCAGTACTTC.

The CDR3 here is CASSQLARISYEQYF. The CDR3, as DNA: TGTGCCAGCAGTCAACTAGCGAGAATCTCCTACGAGCAGTACTTC. The chain joins TRBV2 to TRBJ2-7, with 7 positions matching TRBD2. Trimming cost V 5 bases and J 0 bases; bases outside gene matches: 7. Germline V lookup: CDR1 SNHLY, CDR2 FYNNEI. The CDR3 runs 15 residues.

This clone has ten or more counts. The chain combines TRBV6-5 with TRBJ2-6; the D gene is possibly TRBD2 (5 bases). The CDR3 totals 16 residues. CDR1 MNHEY and CDR2 SVGAGI come from the germline V gene. Between the trimmed V and J ends, which lost 0 bases and 3 bases, there was a span of 9 bases. CDR3 sequence: CASSYSERVGANVLTF. CDR3 nucleotide sequence: TGTGCCAGCAGTTACTCGGAGAGGGTTGGGGCCAACGTCCTGACTTTC.

The sample holds one count of this clone. The chain carries TRBV7-2 and TRBJ2-7; TRBD2 matches 8 bases. V gave up 5 bases and J gave up 1 base; unmatched junction bases: 10. From germline, CDR1 is SGHTA and CDR2 FQGNSA. The CDR3 is 16 amino acids. CDR3 sequence (DNA): TGTGCCAGCAGCCCGATGGAAGCGGGAGAGTCCTACGAGCAGTACTTC. Protein product: CASSPMEAGESYEQYF.

This chain joins TRBV29-1 and TRBJ1-2; no definite D call. From germline, CDR1 is SQVTM and CDR2 ANQGSEA. With 1 base removed from V and 12 bases from J, the gap between germline ends came to 21 bases. The CDR3 runs 14 residues. The CDR3 spells CSVEGVHGGHGDTF. CDR3 DNA: TGCAGCGTTGAAGGGGTTCATGGAGGGCACGGGGACACCTTC.

The chain links TRBV28 to TRBJ1-2; D ambiguous. V lost 2 bases and J 2 bases, leaving 15 bases between the germline ends. The CDR3 length is 16 residues. The germline gives CDR1 MDHEN, CDR2 SYDVKM. The CDR3 nucleotides read TGTGCCAGCAGTTTAACCCGCCTCGGGATAAACTATGGCTACACCTTC. Translation gives CASSLTRLGINYGYTF.

J is TRBJ2-7 and V is TRBV11-3, with D unresolved. Germline lookup yields CDR1 SGHNT and CDR2 YENEEA. The CDR3 runs 14 residues. The V end was cut by 2 bases, the J end by 1 base, with 9 bases between. The CDR3 loop is CASSLNQRSYEQYF. In DNA, the CDR3 is TGTGCCAGCAGCTTAAATCAGAGGTCCTACGAGCAGTACTTC.

The chain links TRBV7-6 to TRBJ2-7; 11 bases line up with TRBD1. V shed 6 bases, J shed 5 bases, and the junction held 9 bases outside the gene matches. CDR1 is SGHVS, CDR2 FNYEAQ, per germline. There are 15 residues in the CDR3. The CDR3 DNA reads TGTGCCAGCAGGAAGGACAGGGGGCCGCAGGACGAGCAGTACTTC. Translated: CASRKDRGPQDEQYF.

Of note for this clone: The sample contains more than one DNA sequence encoding this CDR3. The J gene is TRBJ2-7, the V gene TRBV2; 7 bases match TRBD2. The CDR3 is 13 residues long. Germline assignment: CDR1 SNHLY and CDR2 FYNNEI. The junction had 4 bases not matched to a gene; V was cut back by 6 bases and J by 2 bases. The CDR3: CASRAGEPYEQYF. The CDR3 DNA sequence: TGTGCCAGCAGGGCGGGAGAACCCTACGAGCAGTACTTC.

This clone has just one count. This sequence joins TRBV9 and TRBJ1-2; the D gene is possibly TRBD1 (5 bases). Between the trimmed V and J ends, which lost 0 bases and 8 bases, there was a span of 20 bases. There are 16 residues in the CDR3. Germline V gives CDR1 SGDLS, CDR2 YYNGEE. CDR3 coding DNA: TGTGCCAGCAGCGTAGATGCAGGGCTCCCCGGGAAGGGCTACACCTTC. It yields the protein CASSVDAGLPGKGYTF.

This clone occurred a few times. The gene calls are TRBV7-8 and TRBJ2-7; possibly TRBD1 for D (5 bases). The V end was cut by 5 bases, the J end by 5 bases, with 19 bases between. Germline loops: CDR1 SGHVS, CDR2 FQNEAQ. The CDR3 has 15 amino acids. The CDR3 here is CASSLGAASFNEQYF. The DNA of the CDR3 is TGTGCCAGCAGCCTAGGGGCGGCTAGTTTTAACGAGCAGTACTTC.

The chain recombines TRBV7-3 with TRBJ2-7, with 14 bases matching TRBD2. Looked up from germline, CDR1 is SGHTA and CDR2 is FQGTGA. V was clipped by 4 bases and J by 5 bases; unmatched bases: 4. The CDR3 loop spans 15 amino acids. The CDR3 loop is CASSSQGLAGDEQYF. DNA for the CDR3: TGTGCCAGCAGCTCTCAGGGACTAGCGGGAGACGAGCAGTACTTC.

The rearrangement uses TRBV5-5 and TRBJ2-7; TRBD2 aligns across 7 bases. This CDR3 spans 13 amino acids. V was pared by 4 bases and J by 6 bases, with 7 bases of the junction left unmatched. CDR1 SGHKS and CDR2 YYEKEE come from the germline V gene (reference sequence). The CDR3 region has the DNA TGTGCCAGCAGCCCCCGGGACTACTTCGAGCAGTACTTC. It translates to CASSPRDYFEQYF.